The sequence of this TCR beta chain was determined in a study of glioma-infiltrating T cells. Using RNA template, CDR3s of TCR alpha and beta were amplified with iRepertoire arm-PCR. One-step reverse transcription and amplification started from approximately 100-400 ng of tissue mRNA or PBMC total RNA. TCRdb reprocessed the multiplex PCR reads with MiXCR, giving one entry per CDR3 protein. The sample records around 130,000 distinct CDR3 sequences, around 25% being singletons. This clonotype showed up many times. Its antigen remains unidentified. The CDR3 contains 13 residues. The V gene's germline CDR1 is MNHNS and CDR2 SASEGT. V lost 6 bases to trimming and J lost 6 bases; unmatched junction nucleotides: 6. General study points: Non-neoplastic patients had below-expected tissue-blood divergence, while all gliomas exceeded expectation. Only very few CDR3 sequences appeared in both tissue and blood.

This clonotype originated in a human donor with low-grade glioma or glioblastoma, undergoing nonglioma brain surgery, or in good health (not recorded which). The rearrangement links TRBV6-1 to TRBJ1-1; 8 positions match TRBD1. Sequencing used glioma tissue, nonneoplastic brain tissue, or PBMCs (not recorded which). CDR3 region: CASRTGTGPEAFF. For the CDR3, the DNA is TGTGCCAGCAGGACCGGGACAGGACCTGAAGCTTTCTTT.